These T cell receptor beta chains were read from a single sample in a study of spatial heterogeneity in lung cancer. TCRdb re-called the 5' RACE reads with MiXCR, one entry per CDR3 protein. The sample records about 120,000 distinct CDR3 sequences, roughly an eighth being singletons. Material: PBMCs, obtained at follow-up. The receptors were gathered from a male donor with early-stage non-small cell lung cancer. CDR3s include the opening cysteine and the closing phenylalanine or tryptophan. D genes are given only for firm matches. Some rows mark clone size as missing; the rest say once, few, many or name a class of expanded clone.

clone size | J gene | D gene | V gene | CDR3 DNA | CDR3 protein
NA | TRBJ2-5 | TRBD2 | TRBV7-7 | TGTGCTAGCAGCCTGGACGGGACTAGCTCCTTTGTCTTC | CASSLDGTSSFVF
many | TRBJ2-1 | NA | TRBV10-3 | TGTGCCACCCAGGGCAGGGGAACCTACAATGAGCAGTTCTTC | CATQGRGTYNEQFF
many | TRBJ1-5 | NA | TRBV21-1 | TGTGCCAGCAGCAAGTTAAGGGGTCAGCCCCAGCATTTT | CASSKLRGQPQHF
few | TRBJ2-4 | NA | TRBV7-9 | TGTGCCAGCAGCACTTGGACTAAAAACATTCAGTACTTC | CASSTWTKNIQYF
few | TRBJ1-2 | NA | TRBV2 | TGTGCCAGCAGGCAGGCACAGGGAGCGCCCGGCTACACCTTC | CASRQAQGAPGYTF
few | TRBJ2-2 | TRBD2 | TRBV7-7 | TGTGCTAGCAGCCCTGGACTAGCGGAGCTGAACACCGGGGAGCTGTTTTTT | CASSPGLAELNTGELFF
NA | TRBJ2-3 | TRBD2 | TRBV7-8 | TGTGCCAGCAGCACTCGGACTAGCGGGGGCTATACGACAGATACGCAGTATTTT | CASSTRTSGGYTTDTQYF
few | TRBJ2-5 | NA | TRBV30 | TGTGCCTGGGACCTACAATCAATTCAAGAGACCCAGTACTTC | CAWDLQSIQETQYF
NA | TRBJ1-2 | NA | TRBV28 | TGTGCCAGCAGTAGAGGGGATTATGGCTACACCTTC | CASSRGDYGYTF
NA | TRBJ2-3 | TRBD2 | TRBV12-3/TRBV12-4 | TGTGCCAGCAGACTTAAGGGTAGCGGGGAAGGAGATACGCAGTATTTT | CASRLKGSGEGDTQYF
NA | TRBJ1-5 | TRBD1 | TRBV6-2/TRBV6-3 | TGTGCCAGCAGTTACCCGATGCAGGGGGGGACTCAGCCCCAGCATTTT | CASSYPMQGGTQPQHF
NA | TRBJ2-4 | TRBD1 | TRBV20-1 | TGCAGTGCTTCCCGACAGGGGGGCCTCAAAAACATTCAGTACTTC | CSASRQGGLKNIQYF
many | TRBJ2-2 | NA | TRBV29-1 | TGCAGCGTTTCTGTGACAGCCTTCACCGGGGAGCTGTTTTTT | CSVSVTAFTGELFF
NA | TRBJ2-1 | NA | TRBV24-1 | TGTGCCACCAGTGATGTTGTAGCGGAAGCCTACAATGAGCAGTTCTTC | CATSDVVAEAYNEQFF
few | TRBJ1-4 | NA | TRBV19 | TGTGCCAGTAGTATGGGCAGCCTCGAAAAACTGTTTTTT | CASSMGSLEKLFF
many | TRBJ2-1 | TRBD2 | TRBV6-2/TRBV6-3 | TGTGCCAGCACCCAGAGGACTAGCGGTCTCTACAATGAGCAGTTCTTC | CASTQRTSGLYNEQFF
many | TRBJ1-1 | TRBD1 | TRBV7-8 | TGTGCCAGCAGCTTAGAGGGGGACAGAAGGAACACTGAAGCTTTCTTT | CASSLEGDRRNTEAFF
NA | TRBJ1-4 | NA | TRBV7-7 | TGTGCTAGCAGCTCCAGGCCCGGGGAAAAACTGTTTTTT | CASSSRPGEKLFF
many | TRBJ1-1 | NA | TRBV15 | TGTGCCACCAGCAGAGGAAGGGAAACTGAAGCTTTCTTT | CATSRGRETEAFF
few | TRBJ2-1 | NA | TRBV29-1 | TGCAGCGTTGCAGAAGGGTCGACCTACAATGAGCAGTTCTTC | CSVAEGSTYNEQFF
many | TRBJ1-1 | NA | TRBV29-1 | TGCAGCGTGCGTGGGGGCGTGGGTGAAGCTTTCTTT | CSVRGGVGEAFF
NA | TRBJ1-2 | TRBD1 | TRBV5-1 | TGCGCCAGCAGCTTGGACAGGGCCCGACAGGGCTATGGCTACACCTTC | CASSLDRARQGYGYTF
many | TRBJ2-3 | TRBD1 | TRBV10-1 | TGCGCCAGCTCGGGACAGACGTCAGATACGCAGTATTTT | CASSGQTSDTQYF